This T cell receptor (beta chain) was captured in a study of shared clonotypes between healthy human individuals. Once extracted for a subset, genomic DNA was divided evenly among several immunoSEQ plates. Profiling relied on immunoSEQ multiplex PCR, and the TCRdb table lists in-frame clones only, not all of them. This table holds a few hundred thousand clones, around 86% found once. V lost 3 bases and J lost 0, with 3 bases in between. This CDR3 spans 13 amino acids. Germline V gives CDR1 SGDLS, CDR2 YYNGEE. The TCR sequence derives from a man between 18 and 35 years old in good health. Sequences were obtained from memory CD8+ T cells sorted from blood. The subset denotes: CD45RO+ cells pooled with CCR7-negative TemRA cells. The V gene is TRBV9, the J gene TRBJ2-2, with no clear D. The CDR3 DNA sequence: TGTGCCAGCAGCGACTCGAACACCGGGGAGCTGTTTTTT. Amino acids: CASSDSNTGELFF.